The clone carrying this TCR beta chain has ten or more counts. The target antigen is unknown. General study points: The TCR gene usage of tumor memory CD4+ T cells clustered together with blood and lymph node memory CD4+ cells and with lymph node naive CD4+ cells. Tumor-infiltrating Treg TCR alpha and beta sequences overlapped most with tumor naive CD4+ T cells, then blood naive.

Memory CD4+ T cells were sorted as CD4+CD45RO+CD25- cells. After constant-region reverse-primer amplification, full-length variable regions underwent semi-nested PCR with Nested Universal Primer A. A single record per CDR3 protein comes from TCRdb applying MiXCR to the 5' RACE reads. The sample has about 41,000 distinct CDR3 sequences, roughly 29% seen once. Germline CDR1 and CDR2: MNHNS and SASEGT. The CDR3 has 12 amino acids. Trimming removed 6 bases from V and 8 bases from J, with 13 bases in between. The specimen sequenced was memory CD4+ T cells sorted from a lymph node. Noted subset: memory CD4+ T cells, CD4+CD45RO+CD25-. The TCR sequence derives from a female donor with breast cancer. The rearrangement joins TRBV6-1 to TRBJ1-2, with D perhaps matching TRBD1 (5 bases). The CDR3 loop is CASRTGARGYTF. For the CDR3, the DNA is TGTGCCAGCAGGACCGGGGCTCGGGGCTACACCTTC.